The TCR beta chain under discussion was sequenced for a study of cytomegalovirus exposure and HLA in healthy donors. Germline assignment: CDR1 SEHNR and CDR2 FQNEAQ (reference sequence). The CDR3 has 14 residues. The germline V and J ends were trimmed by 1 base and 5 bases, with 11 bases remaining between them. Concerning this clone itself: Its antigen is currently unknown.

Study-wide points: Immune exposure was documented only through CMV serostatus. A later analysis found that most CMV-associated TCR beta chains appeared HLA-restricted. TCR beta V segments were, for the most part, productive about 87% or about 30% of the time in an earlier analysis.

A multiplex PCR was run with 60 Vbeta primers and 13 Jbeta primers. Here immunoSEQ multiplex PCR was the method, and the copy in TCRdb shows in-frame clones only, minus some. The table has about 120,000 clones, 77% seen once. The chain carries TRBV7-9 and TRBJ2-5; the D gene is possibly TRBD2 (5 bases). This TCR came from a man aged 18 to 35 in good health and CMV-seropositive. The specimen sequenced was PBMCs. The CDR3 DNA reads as TGTGCCAGCAGCTTAGTACTAGTTGGGGAGACCCAGTACTTC. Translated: CASSLVLVGETQYF. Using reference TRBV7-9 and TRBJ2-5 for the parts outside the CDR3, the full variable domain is DTGVSQNPRHKITKRGQNVTFRCDPISEHNRLYWYRQTLGQGPEFLTYFQNEAQLEKSRLLSDRFSAERPKGSFSTLEIQRTEQGDSAMYLCASSLVLVGETQYFGPGTRLLVL.